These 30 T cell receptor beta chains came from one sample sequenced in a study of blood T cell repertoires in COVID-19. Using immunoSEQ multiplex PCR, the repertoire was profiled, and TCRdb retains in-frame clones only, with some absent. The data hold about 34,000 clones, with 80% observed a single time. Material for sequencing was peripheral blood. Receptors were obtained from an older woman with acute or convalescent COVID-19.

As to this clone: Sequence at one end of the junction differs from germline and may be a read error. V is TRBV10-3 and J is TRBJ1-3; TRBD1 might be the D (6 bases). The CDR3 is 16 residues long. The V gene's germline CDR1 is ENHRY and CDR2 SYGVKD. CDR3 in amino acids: CAINEGRGRPGNTIYF. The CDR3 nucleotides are TGTGCCATCAATGAGGGCAGGGGTAGACCTGGAAACACCATATATTTT.

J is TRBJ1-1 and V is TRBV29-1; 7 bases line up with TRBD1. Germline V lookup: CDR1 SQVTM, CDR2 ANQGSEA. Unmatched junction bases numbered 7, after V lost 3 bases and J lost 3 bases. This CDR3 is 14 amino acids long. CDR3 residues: CSVEVRGRDTEAFF. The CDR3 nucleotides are TGCAGCGTTGAGGTGAGGGGGCGAGACACTGAAGCTTTCTTT.

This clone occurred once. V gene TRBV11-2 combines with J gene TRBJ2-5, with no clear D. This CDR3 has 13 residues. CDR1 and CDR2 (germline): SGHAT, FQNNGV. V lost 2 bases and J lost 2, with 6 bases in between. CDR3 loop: CASSLSRQETQYF. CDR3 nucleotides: TGTGCCAGCAGCTTATCCAGGCAAGAGACCCAGTACTTC. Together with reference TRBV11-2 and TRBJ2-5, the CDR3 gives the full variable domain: EAGVAQSPRYKIIEKRQSVAFWCNPISGHATLYWYQQILGQGPKLLIQFQNNGVVDDSQLPKDRFSAERLKGVDSTLKIQPAKLEDSAVYLCASSLSRQETQYFGPGTRLLVL.

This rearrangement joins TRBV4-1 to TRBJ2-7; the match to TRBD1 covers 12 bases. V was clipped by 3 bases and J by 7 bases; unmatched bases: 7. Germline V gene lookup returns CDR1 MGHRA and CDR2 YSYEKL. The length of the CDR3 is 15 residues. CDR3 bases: TGCGCCAGCAGCCATGAGGGACAGGGGGCGGGAGAGCAGTACTTC. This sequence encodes CASSHEGQGAGEQYF.

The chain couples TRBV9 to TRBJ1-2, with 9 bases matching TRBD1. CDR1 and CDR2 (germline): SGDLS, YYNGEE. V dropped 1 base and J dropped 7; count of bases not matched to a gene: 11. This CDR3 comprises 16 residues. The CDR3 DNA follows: TGTGCCAGCAGCGTACTAACAGGGGGCGAGCTCGGTGGCTACACCTTC. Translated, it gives CASSVLTGGELGGYTF.

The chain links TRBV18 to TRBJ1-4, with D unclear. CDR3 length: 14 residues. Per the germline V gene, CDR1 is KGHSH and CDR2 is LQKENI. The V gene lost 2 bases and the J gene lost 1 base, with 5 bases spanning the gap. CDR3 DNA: TGTGCCAGCTCACCATACAGAACTAATGAAAAACTGTTTTTT. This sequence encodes CASSPYRTNEKLFF.

In DNA form, the CDR3 reads TGTGCCAGCAGCTTAGCACTAGCGGACTACAATGAGCAGTTCTTC. Translated, it gives CASSLALADYNEQFF. J is TRBJ2-1 and V is TRBV7-6, with 8 positions matching TRBD2. CDR3 size: 15 residues. Per the germline V gene, CDR1 is SGHVS and CDR2 is FNYEAQ. V dropped 0 bases and J dropped 3; count of bases not matched to a gene: 1.

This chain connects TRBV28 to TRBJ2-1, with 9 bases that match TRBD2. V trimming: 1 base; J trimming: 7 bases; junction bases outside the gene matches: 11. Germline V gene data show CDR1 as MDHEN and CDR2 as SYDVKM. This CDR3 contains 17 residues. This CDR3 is CASSLFDWSSGKNEQFF. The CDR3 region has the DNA TGTGCCAGCAGTTTATTTGATTGGTCTAGCGGGAAGAATGAGCAGTTCTTC.

CDR3 DNA sequence: TGTGCCAGCAAAAAGGACACTGGGGACAATGAGCAGTTCTTC. The encoded protein is CASKKDTGDNEQFF. The rearrangement uses TRBV28 and TRBJ2-1, with D tentatively TRBD1 (5 bases). Per germline, CDR1 MDHEN and CDR2 SYDVKM. V lost 7 bases and J 5 bases, leaving 15 bases between the germline ends. The CDR3 has 14 residues.

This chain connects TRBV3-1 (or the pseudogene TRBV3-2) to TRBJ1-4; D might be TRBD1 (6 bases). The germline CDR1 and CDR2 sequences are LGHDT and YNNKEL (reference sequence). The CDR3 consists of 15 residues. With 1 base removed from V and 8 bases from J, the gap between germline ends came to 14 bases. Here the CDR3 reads CASSQGGGVDEKLFF. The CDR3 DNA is TGTGCCAGCAGCCAAGGAGGGGGGGTAGACGAAAAACTGTTTTTT.

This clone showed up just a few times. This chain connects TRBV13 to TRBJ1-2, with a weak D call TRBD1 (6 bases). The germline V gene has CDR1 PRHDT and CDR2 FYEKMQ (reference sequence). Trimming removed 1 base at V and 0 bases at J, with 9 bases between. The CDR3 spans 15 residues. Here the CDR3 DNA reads TGTGCCAGCAGCTTAGACAGGGCTCCTAACTATGGCTACACCTTC. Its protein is CASSLDRAPNYGYTF. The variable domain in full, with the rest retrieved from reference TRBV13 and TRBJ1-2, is AAGVIQSPRHLIKEKRETATLKCYPIPRHDTVYWYQQGPGQDPQFLISFYEKMQSDKGSIPDRFSAQQFSDYHSELNMSSLELGDSALYFCASSLDRAPNYGYTFGSGTRLTVV.

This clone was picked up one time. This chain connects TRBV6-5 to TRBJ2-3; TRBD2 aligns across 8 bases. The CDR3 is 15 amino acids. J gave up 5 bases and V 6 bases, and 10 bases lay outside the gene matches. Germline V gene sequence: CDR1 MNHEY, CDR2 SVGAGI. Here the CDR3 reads CASSLRSGGLDTQYF. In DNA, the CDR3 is TGTGCCAGCAGCCTACGGTCGGGGGGGCTAGATACGCAGTATTTT.

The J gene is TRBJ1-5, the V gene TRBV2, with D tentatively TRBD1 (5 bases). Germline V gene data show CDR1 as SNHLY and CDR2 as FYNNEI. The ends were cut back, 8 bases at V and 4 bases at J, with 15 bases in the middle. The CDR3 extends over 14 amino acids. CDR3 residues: CASQNPGRNQPQHF. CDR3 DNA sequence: TGTGCCAGCCAGAACCCAGGGAGGAATCAGCCCCAGCATTTT.

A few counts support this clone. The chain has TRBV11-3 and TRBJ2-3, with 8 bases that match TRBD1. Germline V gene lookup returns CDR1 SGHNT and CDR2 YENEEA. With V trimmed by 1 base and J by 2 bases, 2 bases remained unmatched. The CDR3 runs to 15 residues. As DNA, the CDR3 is TGTGCCAGCAGCTTAGGGACAGGGTTCACAGATACGCAGTATTTT. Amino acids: CASSLGTGFTDTQYF. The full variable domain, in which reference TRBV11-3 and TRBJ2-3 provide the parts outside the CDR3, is EAGVVQSPRYKIIEKKQPVAFWCNPISGHNTLYWYLQNLGQGPELLIRYENEEAVDDSQLPKDRFSAERLKGVDSTLKIQPAELGDSAVYLCASSLGTGFTDTQYFGPGTRLTVL.

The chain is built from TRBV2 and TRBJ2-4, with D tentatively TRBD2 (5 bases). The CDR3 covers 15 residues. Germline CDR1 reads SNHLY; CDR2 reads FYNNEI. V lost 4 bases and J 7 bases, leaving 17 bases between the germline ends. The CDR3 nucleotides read TGTGCCAGCAGTGGACTAAGGGTCGTGATGAACATTCAGTACTTC. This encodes CASSGLRVVMNIQYF.

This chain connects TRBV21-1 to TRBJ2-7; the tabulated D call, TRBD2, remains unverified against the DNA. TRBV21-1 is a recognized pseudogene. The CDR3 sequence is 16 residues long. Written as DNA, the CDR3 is TGTGCCAGCAGCTTACCCCCTAGCGGGAGAAGGGTCGAGCAGTACTTC. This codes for CASSLPPSGRRVEQYF.

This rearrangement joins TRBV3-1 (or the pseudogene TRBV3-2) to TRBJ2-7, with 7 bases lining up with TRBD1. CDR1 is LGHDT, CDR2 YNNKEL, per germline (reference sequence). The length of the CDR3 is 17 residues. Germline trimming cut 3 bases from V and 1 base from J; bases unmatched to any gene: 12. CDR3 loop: CASSQAHRGLGSYEQYF. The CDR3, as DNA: TGTGCCAGCAGCCAGGCCCACAGGGGCTTAGGATCCTACGAGCAGTACTTC.

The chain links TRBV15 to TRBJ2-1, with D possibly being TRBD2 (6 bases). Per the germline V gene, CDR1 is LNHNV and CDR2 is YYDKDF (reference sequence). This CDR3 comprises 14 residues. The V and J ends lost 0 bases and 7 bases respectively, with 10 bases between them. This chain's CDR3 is CATSRDEEGNEQFF. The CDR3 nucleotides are TGTGCCACCAGCAGAGATGAGGAGGGTAATGAGCAGTTCTTC.

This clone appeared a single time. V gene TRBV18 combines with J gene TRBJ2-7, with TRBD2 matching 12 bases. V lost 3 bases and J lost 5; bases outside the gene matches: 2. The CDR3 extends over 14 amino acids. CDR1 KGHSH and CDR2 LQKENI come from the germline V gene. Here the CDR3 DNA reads TGTGCCAGCTCACCCGGACTAGCGGGGCACGAGCAGTACTTC. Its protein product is CASSPGLAGHEQYF.

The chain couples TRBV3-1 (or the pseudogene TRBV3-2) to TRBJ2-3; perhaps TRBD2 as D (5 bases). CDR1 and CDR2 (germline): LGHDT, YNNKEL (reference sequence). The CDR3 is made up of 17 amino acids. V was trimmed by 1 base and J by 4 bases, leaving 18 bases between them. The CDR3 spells CASSQGKRTRGADTQYF. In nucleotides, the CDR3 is TGTGCCAGCAGCCAAGGGAAGCGGACGCGCGGTGCAGATACGCAGTATTTT.

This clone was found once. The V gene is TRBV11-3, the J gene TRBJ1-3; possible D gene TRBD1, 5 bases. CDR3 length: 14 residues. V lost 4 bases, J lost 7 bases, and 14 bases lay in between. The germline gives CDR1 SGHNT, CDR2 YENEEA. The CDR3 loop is CASSSGLTGNTIYF. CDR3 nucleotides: TGTGCCAGCAGCTCAGGGTTAACCGGGAACACCATATATTTT. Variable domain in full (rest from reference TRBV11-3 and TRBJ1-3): EAGVVQSPRYKIIEKKQPVAFWCNPISGHNTLYWYLQNLGQGPELLIRYENEEAVDDSQLPKDRFSAERLKGVDSTLKIQPAELGDSAVYLCASSSGLTGNTIYFGEGSWLTVV.

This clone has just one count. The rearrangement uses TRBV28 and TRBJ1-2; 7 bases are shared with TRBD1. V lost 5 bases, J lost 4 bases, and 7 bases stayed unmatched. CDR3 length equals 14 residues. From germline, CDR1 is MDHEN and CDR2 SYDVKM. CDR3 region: CASSPRDSFYGYTF. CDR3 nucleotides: TGTGCCAGCAGTCCGCGGGACAGCTTCTATGGCTACACCTTC.

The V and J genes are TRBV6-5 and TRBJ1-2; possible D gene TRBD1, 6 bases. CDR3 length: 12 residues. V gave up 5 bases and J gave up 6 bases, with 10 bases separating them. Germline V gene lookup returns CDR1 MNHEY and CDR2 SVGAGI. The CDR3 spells CASSQTGNGYTF. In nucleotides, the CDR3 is TGTGCCAGCAGTCAAACAGGGAATGGCTACACCTTC.

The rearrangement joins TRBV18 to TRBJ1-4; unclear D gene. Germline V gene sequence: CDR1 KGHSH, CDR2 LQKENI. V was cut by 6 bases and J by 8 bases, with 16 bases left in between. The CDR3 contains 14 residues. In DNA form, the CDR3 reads TGTGCCAGCTCTCCGGGCTTCGGAGGGGAAAAACTGTTTTTT. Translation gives CASSPGFGGEKLFF.

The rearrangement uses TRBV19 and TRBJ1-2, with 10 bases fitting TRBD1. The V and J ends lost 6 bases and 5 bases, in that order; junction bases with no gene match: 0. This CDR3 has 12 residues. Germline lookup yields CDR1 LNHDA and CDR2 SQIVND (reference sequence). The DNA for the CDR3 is TGTGCCAGTAGGGGACAGGGGTATGGCTACACCTTC. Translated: CASRGQGYGYTF.

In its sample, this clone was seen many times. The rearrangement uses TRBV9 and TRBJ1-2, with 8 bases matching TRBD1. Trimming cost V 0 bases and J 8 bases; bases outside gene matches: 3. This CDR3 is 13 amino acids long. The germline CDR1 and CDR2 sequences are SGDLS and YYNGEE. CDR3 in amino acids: CASSVGTGKGYTF. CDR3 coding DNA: TGTGCCAGCAGCGTAGGGACAGGGAAAGGCTACACCTTC.

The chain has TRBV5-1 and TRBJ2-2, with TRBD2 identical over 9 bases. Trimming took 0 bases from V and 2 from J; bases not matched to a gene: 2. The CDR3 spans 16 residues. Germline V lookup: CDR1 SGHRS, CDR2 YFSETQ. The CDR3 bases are TGCGCCAGCAGCTTGGGTAGCGGGAGTAACACCGGGGAGCTGTTTTTT. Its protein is CASSLGSGSNTGELFF.

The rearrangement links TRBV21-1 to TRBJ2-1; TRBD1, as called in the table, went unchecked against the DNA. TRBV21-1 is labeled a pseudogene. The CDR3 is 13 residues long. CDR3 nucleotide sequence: TGTGCCAGCAGCAAAGGTCAGGGTGATGAGCAGTTCTTC. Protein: CASSKGQGDEQFF.

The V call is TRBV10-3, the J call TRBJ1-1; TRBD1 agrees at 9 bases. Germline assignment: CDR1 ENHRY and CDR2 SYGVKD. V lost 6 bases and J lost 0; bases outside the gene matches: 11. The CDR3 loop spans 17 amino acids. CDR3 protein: CAIRNIPGTGMNTEAFF. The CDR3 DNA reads TGTGCCATCAGGAATATCCCCGGGACAGGGATGAACACTGAAGCTTTCTTT.

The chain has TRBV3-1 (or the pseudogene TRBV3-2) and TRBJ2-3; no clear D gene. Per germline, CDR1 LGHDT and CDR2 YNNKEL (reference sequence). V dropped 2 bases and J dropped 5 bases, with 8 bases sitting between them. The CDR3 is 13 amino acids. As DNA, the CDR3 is TGTGCCAGCAGCCAAATGACGGGAGATACGCAGTATTTT. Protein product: CASSQMTGDTQYF.